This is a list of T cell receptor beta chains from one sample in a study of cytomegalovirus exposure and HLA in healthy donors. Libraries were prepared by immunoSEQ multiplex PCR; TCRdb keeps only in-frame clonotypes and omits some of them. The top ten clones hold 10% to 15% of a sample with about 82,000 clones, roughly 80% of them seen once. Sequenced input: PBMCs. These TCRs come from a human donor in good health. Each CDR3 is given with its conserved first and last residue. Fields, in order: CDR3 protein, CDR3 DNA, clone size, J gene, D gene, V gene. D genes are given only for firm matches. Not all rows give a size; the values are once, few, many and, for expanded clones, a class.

cdr3_aa: CASSEMELAGMETQYF
cdr3_nt: TGTGCCAGCAGTGAAATGGAACTAGCGGGGATGGAGACCCAGTACTTC
clone_size: NA
j_call: TRBJ2-5
d_call: TRBD2
v_call: TRBV6-1

cdr3_aa: CASSPQGGDYGYTF
cdr3_nt: TGTGCCAGTAGCCCCCAGGGAGGCGACTATGGCTACACCTTC
clone_size: NA
j_call: TRBJ1-2
d_call: NA
v_call: TRBV19

cdr3_aa: CASSQEVRSAYEQYF
cdr3_nt: TGCGCCAGCAGCCAAGAGGTGCGGTCGGCCTACGAGCAGTACTTC
clone_size: NA
j_call: TRBJ2-7
d_call: NA
v_call: TRBV4-3

cdr3_aa: CASSEPEGDSFYEQYF
cdr3_nt: TGTGCCAGCAGTGAACCAGAGGGGGACAGCTTCTACGAGCAGTACTTC
clone_size: NA
j_call: TRBJ2-7
d_call: TRBD1
v_call: TRBV2

cdr3_aa: CSVEVRGFSYEQYF
cdr3_nt: TGCAGCGTTGAAGTTCGGGGGTTCTCCTACGAGCAGTACTTC
clone_size: NA
j_call: TRBJ2-7
d_call: NA
v_call: TRBV29-1

cdr3_aa: CASSHLGEAVAEAFF
cdr3_nt: TGTGCCAGCAGTCACCTTGGTGAGGCCGTCGCTGAAGCTTTCTTT
clone_size: few
j_call: TRBJ1-1
d_call: NA
v_call: TRBV6-5

cdr3_aa: CASSYGEGNQPQHF
cdr3_nt: TGTGCCAGCAGTTACGGGGAGGGCAATCAGCCCCAGCATTTT
clone_size: few
j_call: TRBJ1-5
d_call: NA
v_call: TRBV6-6

cdr3_aa: CASSLNSGGATIYNEQFF
cdr3_nt: TGTGCCAGCAGTTTGAATAGCGGGGGGGCGACGATTTACAATGAGCAGTTCTTC
clone_size: NA
j_call: TRBJ2-1
d_call: TRBD2
v_call: TRBV27

cdr3_aa: CASSWLGTGEETQYF
cdr3_nt: TGCGCCAGCAGCTGGTTAGGGACAGGGGAAGAGACCCAGTACTTC
clone_size: NA
j_call: TRBJ2-5
d_call: TRBD1
v_call: TRBV5-1

cdr3_aa: CASSPSGGSSYEQYF
cdr3_nt: TGTGCCAGCAGCCCCTCGGGGGGTAGCTCCTACGAGCAGTACTTC
clone_size: NA
j_call: TRBJ2-7
d_call: TRBD2
v_call: TRBV11-3

cdr3_aa: CASSQGQEQYF
cdr3_nt: TGCGCCAGCAGCCAAGGGCAGGAGCAGTACTTC
clone_size: NA
j_call: TRBJ2-7
d_call: NA
v_call: TRBV4-3

cdr3_aa: CASSQSTDTQYF
cdr3_nt: TGTGCCAGCAGTCAGAGCACAGATACGCAGTATTTT
clone_size: NA
j_call: TRBJ2-3
d_call: NA
v_call: TRBV11-3

cdr3_aa: CASSYTGEGEQYF
cdr3_nt: TGTGCCAGCAGTTACACAGGGGAAGGTGAGCAGTACTTC
clone_size: NA
j_call: TRBJ2-7
d_call: TRBD1
v_call: TRBV6-5

cdr3_aa: CASDSGTAKTEAFF
cdr3_nt: TGTGCCAGCGACTCGGGGACAGCGAAAACCGAAGCTTTCTTT
clone_size: few
j_call: TRBJ1-1
d_call: TRBD1
v_call: TRBV6-1

cdr3_aa: CASSPITTGTYNEQFF
cdr3_nt: TGCGCCAGCAGTCCAATTACGACAGGTACCTACAATGAGCAGTTCTTC
clone_size: NA
j_call: TRBJ2-1
d_call: NA
v_call: TRBV10-1

cdr3_aa: CSVERRQLSEAFF
cdr3_nt: TGCAGCGTTGAAAGGAGACAGTTGAGTGAAGCTTTCTTT
clone_size: NA
j_call: TRBJ1-1
d_call: NA
v_call: TRBV29-1

cdr3_aa: CASKRDRGSNNEQFF
cdr3_nt: TGTGCCAGCAAGAGAGACAGGGGGTCAAACAATGAGCAGTTCTTC
clone_size: NA
j_call: TRBJ2-1
d_call: TRBD1
v_call: TRBV6-6

cdr3_aa: CASSLWGGRDNEQFF
cdr3_nt: TGCGCCAGCAGCTTATGGGGGGGCCGGGATAATGAGCAGTTCTTC
clone_size: NA
j_call: TRBJ2-1
d_call: NA
v_call: TRBV5-1

cdr3_aa: CASSLLARHEQFF
cdr3_nt: TGTGCCAGCAGCTTACTAGCGAGGCATGAGCAGTTCTTC
clone_size: NA
j_call: TRBJ2-1
d_call: TRBD2
v_call: TRBV5-6

cdr3_aa: CASSARDRGLLEQFF
cdr3_nt: TGTGCCAGCAGCGCTCGGGACAGGGGCCTTTTGGAGCAGTTCTTC
clone_size: NA
j_call: TRBJ2-1
d_call: TRBD1
v_call: TRBV11-2

cdr3_aa: CASSVDIEDMNEQFF
cdr3_nt: TGTGCCAGCAGCGTAGATATCGAGGATATGAATGAGCAGTTCTTC
clone_size: NA
j_call: TRBJ2-1
d_call: NA
v_call: TRBV9

cdr3_aa: CASSVWDTSYEQYF
cdr3_nt: TGTGCCAGCAGCGTCTGGGACACTTCCTACGAGCAGTACTTC
clone_size: NA
j_call: TRBJ2-7
d_call: NA
v_call: TRBV7-2

cdr3_aa: CASSLGTETGANVLTF
cdr3_nt: TGCGCCAGCAGCTTGGGAACAGAAACTGGGGCCAACGTCCTGACTTTC
clone_size: NA
j_call: TRBJ2-6
d_call: NA
v_call: TRBV5-1

cdr3_aa: CASSPSRQGLGEKLFF
cdr3_nt: TGTGCCAGCAGCCCTTCTCGACAGGGGTTAGGTGAAAAACTGTTTTTT
clone_size: NA
j_call: TRBJ1-4
d_call: TRBD1
v_call: TRBV7-9

cdr3_aa: CASRGPGTGGNYGYTF
cdr3_nt: TGTGCCAGCAGGGGGCCCGGGACAGGGGGAAACTATGGCTACACCTTC
clone_size: NA
j_call: TRBJ1-2
d_call: TRBD1
v_call: TRBV25-1

cdr3_aa: CASSLTNEQFF
cdr3_nt: TGTGCCAGCAGCTTAACAAATGAGCAGTTCTTC
clone_size: NA
j_call: TRBJ2-1
d_call: NA
v_call: TRBV11-2

cdr3_aa: CASSLVGGSSSYNEQFF
cdr3_nt: TGTGCCAGCAGCTTAGTGGGCGGGTCAAGCTCCTACAATGAGCAGTTCTTC
clone_size: NA
j_call: TRBJ2-1
d_call: NA
v_call: TRBV13

cdr3_aa: CASSPDSRYGYTF
cdr3_nt: TGTGCCAGCAGCCCCGACAGTCGGTATGGCTACACCTTC
clone_size: NA
j_call: TRBJ1-2
d_call: NA
v_call: TRBV6-5

cdr3_aa: CATSRRGSTGELFF
cdr3_nt: TGTGCCACCAGCCGCCGGGGATCCACCGGGGAGCTGTTTTTT
clone_size: NA
j_call: TRBJ2-2
d_call: NA
v_call: TRBV15

cdr3_aa: CASSEQGSSYEQYF
cdr3_nt: TGTGCCAGCAGTGAACAGGGAAGCTCCTACGAGCAGTACTTC
clone_size: NA
j_call: TRBJ2-7
d_call: NA
v_call: TRBV2

cdr3_aa: CASSLGRDFQETQYF
cdr3_nt: TGTGCCAGCAGCTTAGGCCGGGATTTTCAAGAGACCCAGTACTTC
clone_size: few
j_call: TRBJ2-5
d_call: NA
v_call: TRBV7-9

cdr3_aa: CASSVAPAYEQYF
cdr3_nt: TGTGCCAGCAGCGTAGCTCCAGCCTACGAGCAGTACTTC
clone_size: once
j_call: TRBJ2-7
d_call: NA
v_call: TRBV9

cdr3_aa: CASSYSADNYEQYF
cdr3_nt: TGTGCCAGCAGTTACTCAGCGGATAACTACGAGCAGTACTTC
clone_size: NA
j_call: TRBJ2-7
d_call: NA
v_call: TRBV6-5

cdr3_aa: CASSPDRTSTGELFF
cdr3_nt: TGTGCCAGCAGTCCCGACAGAACCAGCACCGGGGAGCTGTTTTTT
clone_size: NA
j_call: TRBJ2-2
d_call: NA
v_call: TRBV6-4

cdr3_aa: CASSWGQGTAYEQYF
cdr3_nt: TGTGCCAGCAGCTGGGGACAGGGCACGGCCTACGAGCAGTACTTC
clone_size: NA
j_call: TRBJ2-7
d_call: TRBD1
v_call: TRBV7-6

cdr3_aa: CASSKGRNTGELFF
cdr3_nt: TGTGCCAGCAGCAAAGGTAGGAACACCGGGGAGCTGTTTTTT
clone_size: NA
j_call: TRBJ2-2
d_call: NA
v_call: TRBV21-1

cdr3_aa: CASSADNRAGEQFF
cdr3_nt: TGTGCCAGCAGCGCCGATAACAGGGCTGGGGAGCAGTTCTTC
clone_size: NA
j_call: TRBJ2-1
d_call: NA
v_call: TRBV2

cdr3_aa: CASRPSGGGSFQTQYF
cdr3_nt: TGTGCCAGCAGACCTAGCGGGGGGGGCTCTTTCCAGACCCAGTACTTC
clone_size: NA
j_call: TRBJ2-5
d_call: TRBD2
v_call: TRBV6-8

cdr3_aa: CASSRATDTQYF
cdr3_nt: TGTGCCAGTAGTCGAGCAACAGATACGCAGTATTTT
clone_size: few
j_call: TRBJ2-3
d_call: NA
v_call: TRBV19

cdr3_aa: CASSLANRGRNTEAFF
cdr3_nt: TGCGCCAGCAGCTTGGCTAACAGGGGTAGGAACACTGAAGCTTTCTTT
clone_size: NA
j_call: TRBJ1-1
d_call: TRBD1
v_call: TRBV5-1

cdr3_aa: CASTGDRSSYEQYF
cdr3_nt: TGTGCCAGCACAGGGGACCGAAGCTCCTACGAGCAGTACTTC
clone_size: once
j_call: TRBJ2-7
d_call: NA
v_call: TRBV2

cdr3_aa: CASIGRRTEAFF
cdr3_nt: TGTGCCAGCATCGGGAGACGAACTGAAGCTTTCTTT
clone_size: NA
j_call: TRBJ1-1
d_call: NA
v_call: TRBV6-5

cdr3_aa: CASSPRRGGPSSTGELFF
cdr3_nt: TGCGCCAGCAGCCCCAGAAGGGGGGGGCCCTCCTCCACCGGGGAGCTGTTTTTT
clone_size: NA
j_call: TRBJ2-2
d_call: NA
v_call: TRBV4-1

cdr3_aa: CASSEGSGGHTDTQYF
cdr3_nt: TGCGCCAGCAGTGAAGGTAGCGGGGGGCACACAGATACGCAGTATTTT
clone_size: NA
j_call: TRBJ2-3
d_call: TRBD2
v_call: TRBV10-2

cdr3_aa: CASKQGATGNSPLHF
cdr3_nt: TGTGCCAGCAAACAGGGGGCAACGGGTAATTCACCCCTCCACTTT
clone_size: once
j_call: TRBJ1-6
d_call: TRBD1
v_call: TRBV2

cdr3_aa: CASSFQGSPSNQPQHF
cdr3_nt: TGTGCCAGCAGCTTTCAGGGATCTCCTAGCAATCAGCCCCAGCATTTT
clone_size: NA
j_call: TRBJ1-5
d_call: NA
v_call: TRBV5-6

cdr3_aa: CASSLKRGWETQYF
cdr3_nt: TGTGCCAGCAGCTTAAAGCGGGGGTGGGAGACCCAGTACTTC
clone_size: NA
j_call: TRBJ2-5
d_call: TRBD2
v_call: TRBV11-2

cdr3_aa: CAYGAGGRNEQFF
cdr3_nt: TGTGCTTACGGGGCAGGGGGGAGGAATGAGCAGTTCTTC
clone_size: NA
j_call: TRBJ2-1
d_call: NA
v_call: TRBV28

cdr3_aa: CASSPSGGSYEQYF
cdr3_nt: TGCGCCAGCAGCCCCTCCGGGGGGTCCTACGAGCAGTACTTC
clone_size: NA
j_call: TRBJ2-7
d_call: TRBD2
v_call: TRBV5-1

cdr3_aa: CASQGDYNEKLFF
cdr3_nt: TGTGCCAGCCAAGGGGACTATAATGAAAAACTGTTTTTT
clone_size: NA
j_call: TRBJ1-4
d_call: NA
v_call: TRBV27

cdr3_aa: CSAITGSSTYNEQFF
cdr3_nt: TGCAGCGCTATTACAGGGTCCTCAACCTACAATGAGCAGTTCTTC
clone_size: NA
j_call: TRBJ2-1
d_call: NA
v_call: TRBV29-1

cdr3_aa: CASRDRGRTEAFF
cdr3_nt: TGTGCCAGCAGGGACAGGGGGAGAACTGAAGCTTTCTTT
clone_size: NA
j_call: TRBJ1-1
d_call: TRBD1
v_call: TRBV6-5

cdr3_aa: CASSLVGTGGIYNEQFF
cdr3_nt: TGTGCCAGCAGTTTAGTAGGAACAGGGGGCATATACAATGAGCAGTTCTTC
clone_size: once
j_call: TRBJ2-1
d_call: TRBD1
v_call: TRBV27

cdr3_aa: CASSIAGQALNQPQHF
cdr3_nt: TGTGCCAGTAGTATCGCGGGACAGGCCCTCAATCAGCCCCAGCATTTT
clone_size: NA
j_call: TRBJ1-5
d_call: TRBD1
v_call: TRBV19

cdr3_aa: CASSSTGLAGGPPGELFF
cdr3_nt: TGCGCCAGCAGCTCGACGGGACTAGCGGGGGGGCCCCCCGGGGAGCTGTTTTTT
clone_size: NA
j_call: TRBJ2-2
d_call: TRBD2
v_call: TRBV5-1

cdr3_aa: CASSSDWVTDTQYF
cdr3_nt: TGTGCCAGCAGCTCGGACTGGGTAACAGATACGCAGTATTTT
clone_size: NA
j_call: TRBJ2-3
d_call: NA
v_call: TRBV7-6

cdr3_aa: CASSRSGGETQYF
cdr3_nt: TGTGCCAGCAGCCGTAGCGGGGGCGAGACCCAGTACTTC
clone_size: NA
j_call: TRBJ2-5
d_call: TRBD2
v_call: TRBV6-5

cdr3_aa: CASSPDRSSYEQYF
cdr3_nt: TGTGCCAGCAGCCCGGACAGGAGCTCCTACGAGCAGTACTTC
clone_size: NA
j_call: TRBJ2-7
d_call: TRBD1
v_call: TRBV6-5

cdr3_aa: CASSDSYNSPLHF
cdr3_nt: TGTGCCAGCAGTGACAGCTATAATTCACCCCTCCACTTT
clone_size: NA
j_call: TRBJ1-6
d_call: NA
v_call: TRBV6-6